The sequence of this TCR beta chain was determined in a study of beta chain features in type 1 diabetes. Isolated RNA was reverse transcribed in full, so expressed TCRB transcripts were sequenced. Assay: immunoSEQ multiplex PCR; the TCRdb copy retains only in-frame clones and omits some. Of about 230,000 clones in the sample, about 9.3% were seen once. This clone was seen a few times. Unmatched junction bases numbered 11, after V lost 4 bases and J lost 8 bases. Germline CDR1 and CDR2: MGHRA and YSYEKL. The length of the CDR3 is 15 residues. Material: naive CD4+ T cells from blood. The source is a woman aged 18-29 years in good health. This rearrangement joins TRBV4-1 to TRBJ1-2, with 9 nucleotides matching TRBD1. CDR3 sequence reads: CASSPRQGGQWGYTF. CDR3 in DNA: TGCGCCAGCAGCCCCCGACAGGGGGGCCAATGGGGCTACACCTTC.